The sequence of this T cell receptor (beta chain) was determined in a study of cytomegalovirus exposure and HLA in healthy donors. Findings and caveats of the study: Overall, around 160 TCR beta chains were annotated as cytomegalovirus-associated.

Concerning this clone: Its matching antigen is unknown.

Clones were read by immunoSEQ multiplex PCR, and TCRdb kept only the in-frame ones, dropping some. The repertoire holds 110,000 to 150,000 clones, with about 89% as singletons. V lost 5 bases to trimming and J lost 3 bases, with 11 bases between them. CDR1 is SGHTA and CDR2 is FQGNSA in the germline V gene. CDR3 length: 14 residues. Sequencing used PBMCs. This TCR came from a man aged 18 to 29 in good health and CMV-seronegative. The V call is TRBV7-2, the J call TRBJ1-5, with D possibly being TRBD1 (6 bases). Written as DNA, the CDR3 is TGTGCCAGCAGCCTAGGACAGTTCAATCAGCCCCAGCATTTT. Its protein is CASSLGQFNQPQHF.